A single T cell receptor beta chain is shown here with its context. No antigen is known for it. No much larger clone exists at a distance of one base, and base qualities are not known. The record originates from a study of CD8+ T cells in alopecia areata (dated by TCRdb to about 2018). Broadly, across the study: The treated patients, all with moderate-to-severe alopecia areata, were enrolled in an open-label pilot trial of oral tofacitinib given at 5 to 10 mg twice daily. Patients on tofacitinib were biopsied at baseline and after 4 and 24 weeks of treatment, and several of the patients also had a later scalp biopsy. Amplification of TCRbeta CDR3 regions was done by immunoSEQ multiplex PCR using 35 Vbeta forward primers and 13 Jbeta reverse primers. The RNA source kit depended on sample type: the PAXgene miRNA kit for fixed scalp, the miRNeasy kit for PBMCs, and the RNeasy kit for mouse skin. In humans, TCRbeta sequencing was performed on scalp tissue and on sorted CD4+ and CD8+ peripheral blood T cells from healthy controls and from patients with patchy or totalis/universalis alopecia areata. High-throughput TCRbeta sequencing was used to examine T cell clonal expansion in alopecia areata in both the C3H/HeJ mouse model and human patients. Clonality in the scalp was compared among normal scalp (n=4), patchy alopecia areata scalp (n=8), and alopecia totalis/universalis scalp (n=8). Tofacitinib was given for 6 to 18 months, followed by 6 months of follow-up off drug to assess delayed response and recurrence.

V sheds 4 bases and J sheds 5 bases, leaving 11 bases between their ends. Spanning cysteine to phenylalanine, the CDR3 consists of 13 amino acids. Only the CDR3 part of the read is kept: 39 bases, read in frame from the first base. As encoded in the germline V gene, CDR1 is SGHDN while CDR2 is FVKESK. According to the study, the label for this sample's time point signals: baseline before oral tofacitinib. Lesional scalp punch biopsies and peripheral blood were obtained from alopecia areata patients. PBMCs were separated by density centrifugation and stained for CD3, CD4 and CD8, after which CD4+ and CD8+ T cells were sorted on a FACSAria. The receptor library was made with the immunoSEQ multiplex PCR assay. RNA was extracted from all samples and reverse transcribed into cDNA as template for TCR sequencing. First-strand cDNA was synthesized using SuperScript III with a 2:1 mix of oligo-dT and random hexamers. A synthetic immune receptor repertoire was used to measure amplification bias, and any remaining bias was corrected computationally. The source study handled its data this way. Raw reads were preprocessed to remove errors, and CDR3 was defined by IMGT conventions from the conserved cysteine to phenylalanine. To get clonality, Shannon entropy was normalized by log2 of the number of productive unique TCRs and the result was subtracted from 1. CD4 or CD8 identity of scalp clones was inferred by cross-referencing scalp TCRbeta sequences with sorted blood CD4 and CD8 repertoires. As stored in TCRdb, this immuneACCESS dataset retains in-frame rearrangements with V and J assigned. A fraction of the clones does not appear; measured against another copy, unresolved V genes explain less than half of the discrepancy, and the remainder lacks a known reason. V and J calls and clone size follow that table, whereas D and trimming were derived from the DNA. This sample lists some 180,000 clones; roughly 60% were detected once. The ten top clones hold around 1.6% of the sample.

What the authors observed across the whole study: Scalp TCR repertoire analysis is complicated because resident alphabeta T cells in normal human skin are also sequenced, whereas mouse skin is dominated by gammadelta T cells. Lesional scalp, especially in alopecia totalis/universalis, showed higher clonality and more expanded CD8+ clones than normal scalp, suggesting antigenic drive. Shared TCR sequences between patients were less evident than in mice, which may be partly attributable to HLA diversity in the patient population.

Recombination connected TRBV14 to TRBJ1-1; no confident D gene assignment can be made. This TCR derives from a human donor with alopecia areata. Sample: CD4+ T cells sorted from blood, taken at week 0. The DNA is TGTGCCAGCAGCCCGGGAGTTTGGACTGAAGCTTTCTTT. It translates as CASSPGVWTEAFF.